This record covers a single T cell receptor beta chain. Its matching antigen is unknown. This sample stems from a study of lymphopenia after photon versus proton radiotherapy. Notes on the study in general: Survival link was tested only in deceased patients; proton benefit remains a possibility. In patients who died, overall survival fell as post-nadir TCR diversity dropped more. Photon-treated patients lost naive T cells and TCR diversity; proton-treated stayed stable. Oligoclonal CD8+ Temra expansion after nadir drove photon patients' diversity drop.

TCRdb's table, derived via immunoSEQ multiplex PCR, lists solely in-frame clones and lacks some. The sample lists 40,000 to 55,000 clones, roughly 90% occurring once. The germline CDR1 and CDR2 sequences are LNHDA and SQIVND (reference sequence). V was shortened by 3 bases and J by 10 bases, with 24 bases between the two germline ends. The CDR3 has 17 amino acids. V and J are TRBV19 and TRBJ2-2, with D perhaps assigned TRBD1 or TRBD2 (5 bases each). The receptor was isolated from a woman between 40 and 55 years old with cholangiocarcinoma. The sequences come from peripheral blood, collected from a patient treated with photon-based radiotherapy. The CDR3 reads CASSIAEGRPSWEELFF. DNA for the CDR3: TGTGCCAGTAGTATTGCTGAGGGGAGACCCAGTTGGGAGGAGCTGTTTTTT.